A selection of T cell receptor beta chains follows, all from one sample in a study of OX40 agonist ivuxolimab in advanced cancers. Produced via immunoSEQ multiplex PCR; TCRdb's table is partial and in-frame only. Among about 49,000 clones listed, about 86% were seen once. The sequences come from CD4+ or CD8+ T cells sorted from blood, collected in a trial of the OX40 agonist ivuxolimab. These receptors originate from an adult with an advanced solid tumor such as melanoma, head and neck, liver or kidney cancer. The CDR3 runs from the conserved cysteine through the conserved F or W.

TRBV7-2 CASSLTAGGSTGQYF
TRBV5-6 CASSPRGANTEAFF
TRBV5-5 CAGRRGASSYNEQFF
TRBV27 CASSSLAGGRGEQFF
TRBV27 CASSPDSYGETQYF
TRBV4-3 CASSQELADYNEQFF
TRBV28 CASTGDYEQYF
TRBV7-9 CASRSYEQYF
TRBV10-3 CASRDYNSPLHF
TRBV10-3 CAISVGDIEDTEAFF
TRBV30 CAWSQGAYEQYF
TRBV4-1 CASSQDRGDEQFF
TRBV15 CATSRDRLGGEKLFF
TRBV19 CASSPSRSRADTQYF
TRBV5-6 CASSLMAGGPDEQYF
TRBV19 CATHRTGRTDTQYF
TRBV6-6 CASSRGRNTGELFF
TRBV7-9 CASSPRDSQDEQYF
TRBV12-2 CASRPGLAGAGAGEQFF
TRBV7-2 CASSFSPQETQYF
TRBV23-1 CASSQSQLEGWNTEAFF
TRBV7-9 CASSFLATSGDNTGELFF
TRBV28 CASSLLTGNTGELFF
TRBV2 CASSEARASGSSYNEQFF
TRBV6-5 CASRHGQATEAFF
TRBV28 CASSLAGGENIQYF
TRBV28 CASNVNTEAFF
TRBV6-5 CASSSQGIEQFF
TRBV5-6 CASSSRSVPYSGANVLTF
TRBV7-9 CASSAYSNQPQHF
TRBV25-1 CASADRGRTEAFF
TRBV9 CASSVAGASGSRVSQYF
TRBV14 CASSQDLASGTYHNEQFF
TRBV7-2 CASSLATARADTEAFF
TRBV7-2 CASSLVGPGYGYTF
TRBV27 CASSLLVGGELFF
TRBV6-5 CASRMGRFKTQYF
TRBV28 CASRRLDRYEQYF
TRBV7-7 CASSSRSNTGELFF
TRBV19 CASSIGRTRTDTQYF
TRBV5-1 CASSLAAASNEKLFF
TRBV5-1 CASSFGDSNQPQHF
TRBV5-6 CASSPVRSYEQYF
TRBV7-2 CASRTIAKNIQYF
TRBV19 CASSMMPAYEQYF
TRBV10-3 CAISDKGSYEQYF
TRBV5-1 CASSLEGAGGKETQYF
TRBV10-3 CAIKGQGGSPGELFF
TRBV29-1 CSVDGGQETQYF
TRBV19 CASSAWDSTDTQYF
TRBV6-1 CASSQGAFEQYF